These T cell receptor beta chains were read from a single sample in a study of cytomegalovirus exposure and HLA in healthy donors. The method was immunoSEQ multiplex PCR; TCRdb's version includes in-frame clones alone and lacks a portion of them. This sample has under 200,000 clones; 75% to 90% occur once, and the top ten carry around 0.8%. Material: PBMCs. Receptor source: a woman aged 18 to 35 in good health and CMV-seronegative. Both conserved end residues are part of each CDR3. D genes are given only for firm matches. Some rows mark clone size as missing; the rest say once, few, many or name a class of expanded clone.

D gene: TRBD2
CDR3 length: 15
clone size: .
J gene: TRBJ2-7
V gene: TRBV7-2
CDR3 protein: CASSPLAGGAYEQYF
CDR3 DNA: TGTGCCAGCAGCCCGTTAGCGGGAGGGGCGTACGAGCAGTACTTC

D gene: .
CDR3 length: 15
clone size: .
J gene: TRBJ2-1
V gene: TRBV27
CDR3 protein: CASSYAAGEFREQFF
CDR3 DNA: TGTGCCAGCAGTTATGCGGCAGGGGAGTTTCGGGAGCAGTTCTTC

D gene: TRBD2
CDR3 length: 17
clone size: few
J gene: TRBJ2-7
V gene: TRBV18
CDR3 protein: CASSPPGGLAGSYEQYF
CDR3 DNA: TGTGCCAGCTCACCACCGGGCGGATTAGCGGGGAGCTACGAGCAGTACTTC

D gene: TRBD1
CDR3 length: 16
clone size: .
J gene: TRBJ2-3
V gene: TRBV7-8
CDR3 protein: CASSQPGQGAGDTQYF
CDR3 DNA: TGTGCCAGCAGCCAACCGGGACAGGGGGCAGGAGATACGCAGTATTTT

D gene: .
CDR3 length: 15
clone size: .
J gene: TRBJ2-5
V gene: TRBV10-2
CDR3 protein: CASGDRGAGWETQYF
CDR3 DNA: TGCGCCAGCGGAGACCGGGGGGCAGGTTGGGAGACCCAGTACTTC

D gene: .
CDR3 length: 15
clone size: .
J gene: TRBJ1-5
V gene: TRBV7-2
CDR3 protein: CASSLRPGELQPQHF
CDR3 DNA: TGTGCCAGCAGCTTACGGCCAGGGGAGTTGCAGCCCCAGCATTTT

D gene: TRBD2
CDR3 length: 16
clone size: .
J gene: TRBJ2-5
V gene: TRBV29-1
CDR3 protein: CSVARGTSGGQETQYF
CDR3 DNA: TGCAGCGTTGCCCGGGGGACTAGCGGGGGGCAAGAGACCCAGTACTTC

D gene: .
CDR3 length: 12
clone size: few
J gene: TRBJ2-1
V gene: TRBV7-9
CDR3 protein: CSSSSAKNEQFF
CDR3 DNA: TGTTCCAGCAGCTCAGCCAAAAATGAGCAGTTCTTC

D gene: .
CDR3 length: 13
clone size: .
J gene: TRBJ2-5
V gene: TRBV6-1
CDR3 protein: CASSEYYQETQYF
CDR3 DNA: TGTGCCAGCAGTGAATACTACCAAGAGACCCAGTACTTC

D gene: .
CDR3 length: 13
clone size: few
J gene: TRBJ2-4
V gene: TRBV19
CDR3 protein: CASRNGYGNIQYF
CDR3 DNA: TGTGCCAGTCGGAACGGGTATGGAAACATTCAGTACTTC

D gene: .
CDR3 length: 19
clone size: once
J gene: TRBJ2-3
V gene: TRBV15
CDR3 protein: CATSRGWGGGTTSTDTQYF
CDR3 DNA: TGTGCCACCAGCAGAGGATGGGGCGGGGGCACCACTAGCACAGATACGCAGTATTTT

D gene: TRBD1
CDR3 length: 14
clone size: once
J gene: TRBJ2-5
V gene: TRBV2
CDR3 protein: CASSPDRSQETQYF
CDR3 DNA: TGTGCCAGCAGCCCGGACAGGTCTCAAGAGACCCAGTACTTC

D gene: TRBD1
CDR3 length: 13
clone size: .
J gene: TRBJ2-1
V gene: TRBV7-7
CDR3 protein: CASGQGAGGEQFF
CDR3 DNA: TGTGCCAGCGGACAGGGGGCGGGAGGTGAGCAGTTCTTC

D gene: TRBD1
CDR3 length: 13
clone size: .
J gene: TRBJ1-1
V gene: TRBV19
CDR3 protein: CASMTGLNTEAFF
CDR3 DNA: TGTGCCAGTATGACAGGGCTGAACACTGAAGCTTTCTTT

D gene: .
CDR3 length: 18
clone size: .
J gene: TRBJ2-2
V gene: TRBV7-9
CDR3 protein: CASSLGGVTYSNTGELFF
CDR3 DNA: TGTGCCAGCAGCTTAGGGGGAGTTACTTACTCGAACACCGGGGAGCTGTTTTTT

D gene: TRBD1
CDR3 length: 14
clone size: few
J gene: TRBJ1-4
V gene: TRBV7-2
CDR3 protein: CASSTGQGHEKLFF
CDR3 DNA: TGTGCCAGCAGCACTGGACAGGGCCATGAAAAACTGTTTTTT

D gene: .
CDR3 length: 16
clone size: .
J gene: TRBJ1-4
V gene: TRBV6-5
CDR3 protein: CASSLAAGRANEKLFF
CDR3 DNA: TGTGCCAGCAGTTTAGCCGCGGGCAGAGCTAATGAAAAACTGTTTTTT

D gene: TRBD1
CDR3 length: 15
clone size: .
J gene: TRBJ2-7
V gene: TRBV5-1
CDR3 protein: CASSLDRDRSTEQYF
CDR3 DNA: TGCGCCAGCAGCTTGGATCGGGACAGGTCGACCGAGCAGTACTTC

D gene: TRBD2
CDR3 length: 13
clone size: .
J gene: TRBJ2-7
V gene: TRBV27
CDR3 protein: CASSTSEFYEQYF
CDR3 DNA: TGTGCCAGCAGTACTAGCGAGTTCTACGAGCAGTACTTC

D gene: .
CDR3 length: 16
clone size: .
J gene: TRBJ2-3
V gene: TRBV11-2
CDR3 protein: CASSSPAGGSTDTQYF
CDR3 DNA: TGTGCCAGCAGCTCGCCCGCTGGGGGGAGCACAGATACGCAGTATTTT

D gene: TRBD1
CDR3 length: 14
clone size: .
J gene: TRBJ2-5
V gene: TRBV7-7
CDR3 protein: CASSPGTGRETQYF
CDR3 DNA: TGTGCCAGCAGCCCCGGGACAGGAAGAGAGACCCAGTACTTC

D gene: .
CDR3 length: 12
clone size: .
J gene: TRBJ2-1
V gene: TRBV2
CDR3 protein: CASRLDYNEQFF
CDR3 DNA: TGTGCCAGCAGGCTAGATTACAATGAGCAGTTCTTC

D gene: .
CDR3 length: 16
clone size: once
J gene: TRBJ1-3
V gene: TRBV7-6
CDR3 protein: CASSLAITEPGNTIYF
CDR3 DNA: TGTGCCAGCAGCTTAGCGATAACCGAGCCTGGAAACACCATATATTTT

D gene: TRBD2
CDR3 length: 15
clone size: .
J gene: TRBJ2-1
V gene: TRBV7-7
CDR3 protein: CASSSGLAGRDEQFF
CDR3 DNA: TGTGCCAGCAGCTCGGGACTAGCGGGACGGGATGAGCAGTTCTTC

D gene: .
CDR3 length: 15
clone size: .
J gene: TRBJ1-1
V gene: TRBV5-6
CDR3 protein: CASSPYRIPNAEAFF
CDR3 DNA: TGTGCCAGCAGCCCCTACAGGATCCCAAACGCTGAAGCTTTCTTT

D gene: .
CDR3 length: 14
clone size: .
J gene: TRBJ2-7
V gene: TRBV2
CDR3 protein: CASRGALNSYEQYF
CDR3 DNA: TGTGCCAGCAGAGGGGCACTGAATTCCTACGAGCAGTACTTC

D gene: .
CDR3 length: 16
clone size: .
J gene: TRBJ1-3
V gene: TRBV30
CDR3 protein: CAWLRVGPSSGNTIYF
CDR3 DNA: TGTGCCTGGCTGAGGGTCGGTCCTTCGTCTGGAAACACCATATATTTT

D gene: .
CDR3 length: 13
clone size: .
J gene: TRBJ1-2
V gene: TRBV19
CDR3 protein: CASSPTGIRGYTF
CDR3 DNA: TGTGCCAGTAGTCCAACAGGGATCCGGGGCTACACCTTC

D gene: TRBD2
CDR3 length: 18
clone size: .
J gene: TRBJ2-2
V gene: TRBV15
CDR3 protein: CATSRLLAGGPNTGELFF
CDR3 DNA: TGTGCCACCAGCAGACTCCTAGCGGGGGGGCCGAACACCGGGGAGCTGTTTTTT

D gene: TRBD2
CDR3 length: 16
clone size: few
J gene: TRBJ2-3
V gene: TRBV6-5
CDR3 protein: CASSYTGGGRTDTQYF
CDR3 DNA: TGTGCCAGCAGTTACACGGGCGGGGGGCGGACAGATACGCAGTATTTT

D gene: .
CDR3 length: 15
clone size: .
J gene: TRBJ1-5
V gene: TRBV7-9
CDR3 protein: CASSSGVNSNQPQHF
CDR3 DNA: TGTGCCAGCAGCTCAGGGGTAAATAGCAATCAGCCCCAGCATTTT